The sequence of this T cell receptor beta chain was determined in a study of CD8 T cell repertoires and HIV-1 epitope variants. This CDR3 spans 12 amino acids. Trimming took off 4 bases at V and 5 bases at J, with 8 bases between the two ends. Germline CDR1 and CDR2: GTSNPN and SVGIG (reference sequence). Using immunoSEQ multiplex PCR, the repertoire was profiled, and TCRdb retains in-frame clones only, with some absent. The sample has 90,000 or so clones; over 70% are singletons. The rearrangement uses TRBV30 and TRBJ2-2; D ambiguous. The sequenced sample was uncultured baseline CD8+ T cells from peripheral blood mononuclear cells (PBMCs). This clonotype was sampled from a male donor with HIV. Here the CDR3 DNA reads TGTGCCTGGACCCCCGGGACCGGGGAGCTGTTTTTT. Protein: CAWTPGTGELFF.